The rows below give T cell receptor beta chains drawn from one sample of a study of T cell responses to AZD1222 COVID-19 vaccine. TCRdb's copy holds only in-frame clones and misses some; the assay was immunoSEQ multiplex PCR. The data hold approximately 74,000 clones, with about 82% observed a single time. Here the sequenced sample was peripheral blood, taken on day 0 of AZD1222 vaccination. The receptors come from an adult in good health. Each CDR3 is given with its conserved first and last residue. The D gene is left open where the match is weak. A clone size is listed for some rows: how often the clone was seen (once, few, many), or a class if it is expanded.

>TRBJ2-7|NA|TRBV10-1|TRBD1
CASSEEGQGASEQYF
TGCGCCAGCAGTGAGGAGGGGCAGGGGGCGAGCGAGCAGTACTTC
>TRBJ1-1|few|TRBV7-9|TRBD1
CASSPNRGNTEAFF
TGTGCCAGCAGCCCCAACAGGGGGAACACTGAAGCTTTCTTT
>TRBJ2-3|NA|TRBV7-9|NA
CASSSGGLHTTDTQYF
TGTGCCAGCAGCTCAGGGGGGCTTCACACGACAGATACGCAGTATTTT
>TRBJ2-7|few|TRBV7-2|TRBD1
CASSISQGLSYEQYF
TGTGCCAGCAGCATATCACAGGGGCTCTCCTACGAGCAGTACTTC
>TRBJ2-1|NA|TRBV4-3|NA
CASSSNRGGPYNEQFF
TGCGCCAGCAGCAGTAACAGGGGAGGCCCCTACAATGAGCAGTTCTTC
>TRBJ2-3|NA|TRBV6-2/TRBV6-3|TRBD1
CASSAGTGTVDTQYF
TGTGCCAGCAGTGCCGGGACAGGGACTGTGGATACGCAGTATTTT
>TRBJ2-7|NA|TRBV4-3|TRBD2
CASSQSLAGGAYEQYF
TGCGCCAGCAGCCAGTCACTAGCGGGAGGGGCCTACGAGCAGTACTTC
>TRBJ1-1|NA|TRBV10-3|NA
CAIRDGQGYTEAFF
TGTGCCATCAGAGACGGGCAGGGTTACACTGAAGCTTTCTTT
>TRBJ2-1|NA|TRBV5-1|NA
CASSLQATNSYNEQFF
TGCGCCAGCAGCTTGCAGGCAACTAACTCCTACAATGAGCAGTTCTTC
>TRBJ2-1|NA|TRBV23-1|NA
CASSQSLRNLYSYNEQFF
TGCGCCAGCAGTCAATCCCTCCGGAATCTTTACTCCTACAATGAGCAGTTCTTC
>TRBJ2-1|NA|TRBV18|TRBD1
CASSTGQGHNEQFF
TGTGCCAGCTCAACGGGACAGGGGCACAATGAGCAGTTCTTC
>TRBJ2-7|NA|TRBV21-1|NA
CASSKATGGSSYEQYF
TGTGCCAGCAGCAAAGCTACCGGGGGAAGCTCCTACGAGCAGTACTTC
>TRBJ2-2|NA|TRBV5-1|NA
CASSLAPGGELFF
TGCGCCAGCAGCTTGGCCCCGGGCGGGGAGCTGTTTTTT